This T cell receptor beta chain derives from a study of T-cell reconstitution after alpha-beta-depleted transplantation in children. This CDR3 has 11 amino acids. CDR1 is ENHRY, CDR2 SYGVKD, per germline. Trimming stripped 2 bases from V and 6 bases from J, with 2 bases between. Preparation of the TCRbeta library used unique molecular identifiers. TCRdb recomputed calls from the PCR reads with MiXCR, one row per CDR3 protein. The sample lists approximately 350,000 distinct CDR3 sequences, 10% occurring once. The sequencing used PBMCs from the stem cell graft donor, collected from the stem cell graft. The TCR originated in a human donor who donated a stem cell graft to a child with acute lymphoblastic leukemia. The chain is built from TRBV10-3 and TRBJ2-1, with D unclear. The chain's CDR3 is CAISELNEQFF. In DNA, the CDR3 is TGTGCCATCAGTGAGCTCAATGAGCAGTTCTTC.